This T cell receptor (beta chain) is from a study of graft-versus-host responses after intestinal transplantation. About the study: Transplants were multivisceral, liver-intestinal, or isolated intestinal.

The data were produced by immunoSEQ multiplex PCR, yet TCRdb's version contains in-frame clones alone and is incomplete. The data show some 14,000 clones, 67% seen once. CDR3 length equals 13 residues. Trimming took 4 bases from V and 7 from J, leaving 10 bases between them. Germline assignment: CDR1 MNHNS and CDR2 SASEGT. Intraepithelial and lamina propria lymphocytes were freed from processed graft tissue. V usage is TRBV6-1 and J usage is TRBJ2-2; D is unclear. This receptor was obtained from a human patient who received an intestinal transplant, so some T cells may come from the graft donor. Source: ileum tissue, taken around 95 weeks after intestinal transplantation. Here the CDR3 reads CASSGVEVGELFF. The CDR3 region has the DNA TGTGCCAGCAGTGGGGTAGAGGTCGGGGAGCTGTTTTTT.